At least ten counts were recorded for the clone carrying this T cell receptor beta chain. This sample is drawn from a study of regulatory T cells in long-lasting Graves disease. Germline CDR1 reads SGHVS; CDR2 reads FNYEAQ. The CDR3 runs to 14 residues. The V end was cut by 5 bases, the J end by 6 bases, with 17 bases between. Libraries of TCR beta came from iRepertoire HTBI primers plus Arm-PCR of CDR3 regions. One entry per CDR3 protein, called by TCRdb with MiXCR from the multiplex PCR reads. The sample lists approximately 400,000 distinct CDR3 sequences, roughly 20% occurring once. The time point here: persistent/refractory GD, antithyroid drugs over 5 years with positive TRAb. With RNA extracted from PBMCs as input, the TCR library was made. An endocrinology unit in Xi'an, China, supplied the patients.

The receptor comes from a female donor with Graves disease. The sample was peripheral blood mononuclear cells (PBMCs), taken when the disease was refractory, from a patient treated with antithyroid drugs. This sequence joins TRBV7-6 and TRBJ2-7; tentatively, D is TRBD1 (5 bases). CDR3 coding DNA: TGTGCCAGCAGCGTCTCTTTATTGACAGCCGAGCAGTACTTC. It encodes CASSVSLLTAEQYF.